One T cell receptor beta chain is described in this entry. The data belong to a study of blood T cell repertoires in COVID-19. The wider study: Material from acute and convalescent COVID-19 was sourced from the United States, Italy and Spain. Sample material is recorded as cDNA or gDNA derived from T cells, B-cell-depleted T cells, or PBMCs.

CDR1 is KGHSH, CDR2 LQKENI, per germline. The junction had 10 bases not matched to a gene; V was cut back by 2 bases and J by 3 bases. The CDR3 runs to 18 residues. Profiling relied on immunoSEQ multiplex PCR, and the TCRdb table lists in-frame clones only, not all of them. This table has approximately 60,000 clones, approximately 80% appearing once. This receptor was taken from a man in his fifties with active or convalescent COVID-19. The sample was peripheral blood. This sequence joins TRBV18 and TRBJ2-2; TRBD1 matches 9 bases. The chain's CDR3 is CASSPYPLGQGYTGELFF. CDR3 coding DNA: TGTGCCAGCTCACCATATCCGCTGGGACAGGGTTACACCGGGGAGCTGTTTTTT. Combining the CDR3 with reference TRBV18 and TRBJ2-2 gives the whole variable domain NAGVMQNPRHLVRRRGQEARLRCSPMKGHSHVYWYRQLPEEGLKFMVYLQKENIIDESGMPKERFSAEFPKEGPSILRIQQVVRGDSAAYFCASSPYPLGQGYTGELFFGEGSRLTVL.